This T cell receptor beta chain came from a study of blood T cell repertoires in COVID-19 (dated by TCRdb to 2019 to 2021). Broadly, across the study: Collaborator samples came from the United States, Italy and Spain and covered acute and convalescent phases of COVID-19. The material from the prospective study consisted of cDNA or gDNA derived from T cells, B-cell-depleted T cells, or PBMCs. The dataset comprised deeply sampled blood TCRbeta repertoires from subjects exposed to, actively infected with, or recovered from COVID-19. A freely available public database, intended as a resource for researchers studying the immune response to SARS-CoV-2, is where the repertoires were released. The samples were drawn from two sources: the first 160 participants of the ongoing ImmuneRACE study, and 1,000 to 1,500 subjects contributed by 6 global collaborators. Nearly every sample came with metadata listing a de-identified subject ID, COVID-19 status, age in years and sex. Where available, HLA class I and class II types were taken from metadata supplied by the sample provider and were not determined by assay-based typing. On the study overall, not on this receptor specifically: Clinical and demographic metadata were provided uncurated, with the amount varying by source and participant.

As to this clone: Its antigen is not yet known. Base-call qualities are not available, and no considerably larger clone is one nucleotide away.

Whole blood was collected in K2EDTA tubes by collaborating institutions according to the institutions' own protocols. For TCRbeta analysis, collaborators shipped samples as frozen whole blood, isolated PBMCs, or DNA extracted from either of those sample types. The immunoSEQ Assay, a bias-controlled multiplex PCR, was used to amplify TCRbeta CDR3 regions from genomic DNA. Under the source paper's analysis protocol: Within the assay, amplification of reference gene primers was used to estimate how many nucleated cells each sample contained. To quantify the absolute abundance of each unique TCRbeta CDR3 rearrangement, sequence reads were collapsed and filtered. For each sample, productive Simpson clonality was calculated as the square root of Simpson's diversity index over productive rearrangements. TCRdb carries this immuneACCESS record with in-frame sequences only. Its versions omit some clonotypes, under half of them owing to an unresolved V gene in the studies checked, with the rest unexplained. From that table come the V and J calls and clone size; the DNA was used to work out D and trimming. In all, the sample holds approximately 110,000 clones, and about nine tenths of those were seen once. 4% to 5% of the sample is held by the ten biggest clonotypes.

The receptor's source is a man aged 40-55 years with acute or convalescent COVID-19. The sequenced sample consisted of peripheral blood.

The sequence in DNA is TGTGCCAGCACACTAGCGGGAGCTGTCTGGGAGACCCAGTACTTC. The encoded protein is CASTLAGAVWETQYF. The rearrangement joined TRBV9 to TRBJ2-5; 11 nucleotides in the junction match TRBD2. At the junction V is shortened by 6 bases and J by 5 bases; bases outside the gene matches: 9. The CDR3 goes from the cysteine to the phenylalanine over 15 residues. The retained sequence is limited to the CDR3, 45 bases, with the frame set at the first base. From a lookup of the germline V gene, CDR1 and CDR2 are SGDLS and YYNGEE.